What follows are 30 T cell receptor beta chains derived from one specimen sequenced in a study of cytomegalovirus exposure and HLA in healthy donors. The study ran its PCR with 60 Vbeta and 13 Jbeta primers. Generated by immunoSEQ multiplex PCR, the TCRdb table keeps only in-frame clones and is missing some. The sample lists about 31,000 clones; approximately 90% were seen once. The sample comprised PBMCs. These receptors were collected from a boy under 18 in good health and CMV-seronegative.

The V gene is TRBV4-2, the J gene TRBJ2-5, with 10 bases identical to TRBD1. Germline CDR1 is LGHNA and CDR2 is YNFKEQ. Trimming removed 4 bases from V and 1 base from J; junction bases left unmatched: 3. This CDR3 spans 15 amino acids. The CDR3 loop reads CASSRGTGVQETQYF. CDR3 nucleotides: TGTGCCAGCAGCCGCGGGACAGGGGTCCAAGAGACCCAGTACTTC.

V usage is TRBV7-9 and J usage is TRBJ2-1; 10 nucleotides align to TRBD1. From germline, CDR1 is SEHNR and CDR2 FQNEAQ (reference sequence). Germline trimming cut 4 bases from V and 8 bases from J; bases unmatched to any gene: 8. The CDR3 length is 15 residues. In DNA, the CDR3 is TGTGCCAGCAGCTCCCGGGACAGGGGTCTCGATGAGCAGTTCTTC. Translating gives CASSSRDRGLDEQFF.

The chain has TRBV7-3 and TRBJ2-2; the match to TRBD2 covers 8 bases. The V gene's germline CDR1 is SGHTA and CDR2 FQGTGA. J lost 13 bases, V lost 5 bases, and 9 bases had no gene match. The CDR3 length is 13 residues. The CDR3 here is CASSHGGDKGLFF. CDR3 coding DNA: TGTGCCAGCAGCCACGGGGGGGACAAAGGGCTGTTTTTT.

V usage is TRBV6-1 and J usage is TRBJ2-5, with D possibly matching TRBD2 (5 bases). The DNA end favors TRBJ2-7, so the J call may be wrong. The CDR3 sequence is 16 residues long. Germline CDR1 reads MNHNS; CDR2 reads SASEGT. DNA for the CDR3: TGTGCCAGCAGTGAATCTGCTGGAGGACTCGCCTACGAGCAGTACTTC. Its protein is CASSESAGGLAYEQYF.

This chain uses TRBV9 with TRBJ2-3; 10 positions match TRBD2. V dropped 0 bases and J dropped 0; count of bases not matched to a gene: 7. Germline CDR1 reads SGDLS; CDR2 reads YYNGEE. There are 18 residues in the CDR3. The CDR3 protein is CASSVAAGGISSTDTQYF. CDR3 nucleotide sequence: TGTGCCAGCAGCGTAGCAGCGGGGGGGATTTCTAGCACAGATACGCAGTATTTT.

The rearrangement links TRBV7-6 to TRBJ1-2; possible D gene TRBD1, 6 bases. Germline CDR1 and CDR2: SGHVS and FNYEAQ. The CDR3 contains 15 residues. V was shortened by 5 bases and J by 0 bases, with 13 bases between the two germline ends. The CDR3 DNA is TGTGCCAGCAGCCGCGAGACAGGTTCTAACTATGGCTACACCTTC. This codes for CASSRETGSNYGYTF.

This rearrangement joins TRBV18 to TRBJ2-7; 8 bases agree with TRBD2. The CDR3 loop spans 14 amino acids. CDR1 KGHSH and CDR2 LQKENI come from the germline V gene. The ends lost 3 bases at V and 2 bases at J; junction bases unmatched: 3. The DNA of the CDR3 is TGTGCCAGCTCACCCGGGGGGGGACCCTACGAGCAGTACTTC. This codes for CASSPGGGPYEQYF.

The V and J genes are TRBV2 and TRBJ1-2; TRBD1 agrees at 7 bases. This CDR3 has 14 residues. Per the germline V gene, CDR1 is SNHLY and CDR2 is FYNNEI. The trim removed 10 bases at V and 5 bases at J, leaving 13 bases unmatched. The chain's CDR3 is CANLLDRVGYGYTF. The CDR3 nucleotides are TGTGCCAACCTATTAGACAGGGTAGGGTATGGCTACACCTTC.

V and J are TRBV2 and TRBJ2-4, with D unresolved. Trimming took 2 bases from V and 4 from J, leaving 9 bases between them. The germline V gene has CDR1 SNHLY and CDR2 FYNNEI. The CDR3 totals 14 residues. The CDR3 DNA follows: TGTGCCAGCAGTGAAACATACAGTAAAAACATTCAGTACTTC. Residues: CASSETYSKNIQYF.

The chain recombines TRBV6-1 with TRBJ1-2; the D gene is possibly TRBD1 (5 bases). This CDR3 has 13 amino acids. CDR1 and CDR2 from the germline V gene are MNHNS and SASEGT. The V gene lost 7 bases and the J gene lost 6 bases, with 15 bases spanning the gap. The CDR3 nucleotides read TGTGCCAGCATTCAGGGTTTGGGCGATGGCTACACCTTC. Translation gives CASIQGLGDGYTF.

The gene calls are TRBV6-1 and TRBJ1-2; D gene unclear. The length of the CDR3 is 13 residues. Germline assignment: CDR1 MNHNS and CDR2 SASEGT. V was shortened by 8 bases and J by 8 bases, with 18 bases between the two germline ends. CDR3 in amino acids: CASLLEMGGGYTF. The CDR3 DNA reads as TGTGCCAGCTTACTCGAAATGGGAGGAGGCTACACCTTC.

The V and J genes are TRBV30 and TRBJ1-2; a weak D match, TRBD1 (6 bases). This CDR3 is built from 13 residues. Looked up from germline, CDR1 is GTSNPN and CDR2 is SVGIG (reference sequence). V was pared by 2 bases and J by 7 bases, with 14 bases between. The DNA of the CDR3 is TGTGCCTGGAGTCCAGGGGAGAGAGGTGGCTACACCTTC. Translating it yields CAWSPGERGGYTF.

The V gene is TRBV10-3, the J gene TRBJ1-6; TRBD1 aligns across 11 bases. CDR1 ENHRY and CDR2 SYGVKD come from the germline V gene. V was clipped by 6 bases and J by 1 base; unmatched bases: 2. The CDR3 covers 16 residues. CDR3 amino acids: CAIRGTGGSYNSPLHF. The CDR3 region has the DNA TGTGCCATCAGAGGGACAGGGGGATCCTATAATTCACCCCTCCACTTT.

Notes on this clone: One junction end disagrees with the germline gene, perhaps due to a read error. V is TRBV7-9 and J is TRBJ2-7; D possibly corresponds to TRBD1 (5 bases). The germline gives CDR1 SEHNR, CDR2 FQNEAQ (reference sequence). This CDR3 has 12 amino acids. DNA of the CDR3: TGTTCCAGCAGCCCCCATGGGGCTGAGCAGTACTTC. This codes for CSSSPHGAEQYF. The full variable domain, rest sourced from reference TRBV7-9 and TRBJ2-7, is DTGVSQNPRHKITKRGQNVTFRCDPISEHNRLYWYRQTLGQGPEFLTYFQNEAQLEKSRLLSDRFSAERPKGSFSTLEIQRTEQGDSAMYLCSSSPHGAEQYFGPGTRLTVT.

This chain connects TRBV18 to TRBJ2-7, with a tentative D call TRBD1 (6 bases). The CDR3 consists of 16 residues. Per germline, CDR1 KGHSH and CDR2 LQKENI. V lost 6 bases and J lost 2, with 20 bases in between. The CDR3 DNA reads as TGTGCCAGCTCGCCGATCCAGGGGCCCCGGACCTACGAGCAGTACTTC. Residues: CASSPIQGPRTYEQYF.

The rearrangement links TRBV21-1 to TRBJ1-5; TRBD1 is the table's D call, not checked against the DNA. TRBV21-1 constitutes a pseudogene. The CDR3 spans 14 residues. The CDR3 loop is CASSKERGNQPQHF. The CDR3 bases are TGTGCCAGCAGCAAAGAAAGGGGAAATCAGCCCCAGCATTTT.

The V and J genes are TRBV29-1 and TRBJ2-5; 10 nucleotides align to TRBD1. V dropped 5 bases and J dropped 4; count of bases not matched to a gene: 7. The germline V gene has CDR1 SQVTM and CDR2 ANQGSEA. The CDR3 loop spans 14 amino acids. CDR3 amino acids: CSVFRDRGGETQYF. The CDR3 bases are TGCAGCGTTTTCCGGGACAGGGGAGGAGAGACCCAGTACTTC.

With regard to this clone: At one of its ends the junction is not consistent with the germline gene, which may arise from a read error. The chain recombines TRBV27 with TRBJ2-5; TRBD1 is a possible D gene (6 bases). Germline CDR1 is MNHEY and CDR2 is SMNVEV (reference sequence). CDR3 length equals 13 residues. DNA for the CDR3: TGTGCCAGCAGCCCGGACAGCCAAGGGACCCAGTACTTC. Amino acids: CASSPDSQGTQYF.

This chain connects TRBV11-2 to TRBJ2-1; 7 nucleotides align to TRBD2. Looked up from germline, CDR1 is SGHAT and CDR2 is FQNNGV. This CDR3 has 15 residues. The V and J ends lost 2 bases and 6 bases, in that order; junction bases with no gene match: 7. The CDR3 reads CASSLWEGPTNEQFF. The CDR3 nucleotides are TGTGCCAGCAGCTTATGGGAGGGCCCTACCAATGAGCAGTTCTTC.

CDR3 bases: TGTGCCAGTACCCTCGCAGGGGTTGGGAATGAAAAACTGTTTTTT. Translation gives CASTLAGVGNEKLFF. The rearrangement uses TRBV19 and TRBJ1-4; tentative D call: TRBD1 (6 bases). This CDR3 region has 15 residues. Germline CDR1 is LNHDA and CDR2 is SQIVND (reference sequence). The V end was cut by 7 bases, the J end by 5 bases, with 17 bases between.

This clone is a singleton in its sample. This chain links TRBV27 with TRBJ2-7; 9 nucleotides line up with TRBD1. This CDR3 contains 15 residues. The germline CDR1 and CDR2 sequences are MNHEY and SMNVEV (reference sequence). Germline trimming cut 5 bases from V and 6 bases from J; bases unmatched to any gene: 11. The CDR3 loop is CASSILQGAPSEQYF. For the CDR3, the DNA is TGTGCCAGCAGTATCCTACAGGGGGCGCCGAGCGAGCAGTACTTC.

This clone was seen just once. J is TRBJ2-7 and V is TRBV2; 10 bases are a match to TRBD1. This CDR3 has 14 amino acids. V was clipped by 7 bases and J by 6 bases; unmatched bases: 9. Germline-derived CDR1 and CDR2 are SNHLY and FYNNEI. The CDR3 region is CASTSRTGGSEQYF. The CDR3 DNA follows: TGTGCCAGCACCTCCCGGACAGGGGGAAGCGAGCAGTACTTC.

This clone was observed a single time. The genes are TRBV28 and TRBJ1-5; 7 bases are a match to TRBD1. In germline, CDR1 is MDHEN, CDR2 SYDVKM. The CDR3 totals 15 residues. V dropped 8 bases and J dropped 5; count of bases not matched to a gene: 12. CDR3 nucleotides: TGTGCCAGCGGAAGCCTGGGGACAGTATATCAGCCCCAGCATTTT. Translating gives CASGSLGTVYQPQHF.

This chain connects TRBV4-3 to TRBJ2-3; 7 nucleotides match TRBD2. V gave up 0 bases and J gave up 4 bases; unmatched junction bases: 7. This CDR3 spans 16 amino acids. CDR1 is LGHNA and CDR2 is YSLEER in the germline V gene. CDR3 DNA: TGCGCCAGCAGCCAAGACCAAGCGGGGTTGCCAGATACGCAGTATTTT. Its protein product is CASSQDQAGLPDTQYF.

The chain is built from TRBV19 and TRBJ1-5; tentative D call: TRBD1 (5 bases). V gave up 3 bases and J gave up 3 bases, with 18 bases separating them. This CDR3 is built from 17 residues. CDR1 and CDR2 from the germline V gene are LNHDA and SQIVND (reference sequence). The CDR3 bases are TGTGCCAGTAGTATCCAAAAGGACACTGAGTACAATCAGCCCCAGCATTTT. Its protein is CASSIQKDTEYNQPQHF.

V is TRBV2 and J is TRBJ2-7; D call uncertain. The V and J ends lost 3 bases and 6 bases respectively, with 12 bases between them. The CDR3 consists of 13 residues. Germline V lookup: CDR1 SNHLY, CDR2 FYNNEI. The CDR3 reads CASSDDSRSEQYF. In nucleotides, the CDR3 is TGTGCCAGCAGTGATGACTCGAGGAGCGAGCAGTACTTC.

The J gene is TRBJ2-5, the V gene TRBV2, with D possibly being TRBD2 (5 bases). Trimming left V 8 bases short and J 1 base short, with 11 bases between. CDR3 size: 13 residues. From germline, CDR1 is SNHLY and CDR2 FYNNEI. The CDR3 DNA reads as TGTGCCAGCCTGAGGGAGCTCCAAGAGACCCAGTACTTC. Amino acid sequence: CASLRELQETQYF.

In its sample, this clone was seen a few times. The rearrangement links TRBV6-5 to TRBJ1-1; no definite D call. Germline assignment: CDR1 MNHEY and CDR2 SVGAGI. Trimming shortened V by 0 bases and J by 8 bases, and 7 bases separated the two germline ends. The CDR3 is 12 residues long. CDR3 in amino acids: CASSYSAGEAFF. The CDR3 coding sequence is TGTGCCAGCAGTTACTCGGCAGGAGAAGCTTTCTTT.

This clone was seen more than once but under ten times. The CDR3 nucleotides are TGTGCCAGCAGCTCGTACCGGGACAGGGTGCGCACTGAAGCTTTCTTT. This sequence encodes CASSSYRDRVRTEAFF. This chain links TRBV7-9 with TRBJ1-1; 9 nucleotides align to TRBD1. The CDR3 sequence is 16 residues long. Germline-derived CDR1 and CDR2 are SEHNR and FQNEAQ (reference sequence). V dropped 4 bases and J dropped 4; count of bases not matched to a gene: 10.

This chain links TRBV18 with TRBJ2-3, with D maybe TRBD2 (7 bases). Germline lookup yields CDR1 KGHSH and CDR2 LQKENI. This CDR3 has 15 residues. The V end was cut by 3 bases, the J end by 2 bases, with 12 bases between. In nucleotides, the CDR3 is TGTGCCAGCTCACCTTTGGGGGGGCCCACAGATACGCAGTATTTT. Protein product: CASSPLGGPTDTQYF.